The subject of this entry is one T cell receptor beta chain. The sample originates from a study of control samples from healthy donors and cancer patients. This table comes from immunoSEQ multiplex PCR, and its TCRdb copy is limited to in-frame clones, with some not included. This repertoire shows about 160,000 clones, 90% to 95% found once; its top ten account for over 6.5%. Sequenced input: blood. This sequence was found in a woman between 40 and 55 years old in good health.

The CDR3 sequence is CASSRQGDSLAGGPWGYEQYF. CDR3 in DNA: TGTGCCAGCTCACGACAGGGGGACTCACTAGCGGGAGGCCCTTGGGGGTACGAGCAGTACTTC. This chain connects TRBV18 to TRBJ2-7; 12 bases agree with TRBD2. V was pared by 4 bases and J by 4 bases, with 23 bases of the junction left unmatched. CDR1 and CDR2 (germline): KGHSH, LQKENI. CDR3 length equals 21 residues. The full variable domain, with the rest looked up from reference TRBV18 and TRBJ2-7, is NAGVMQNPRHLVRRRGQEARLRCSPMKGHSHVYWYRQLPEEGLKFMVYLQKENIIDESGMPKERFSAEFPKEGPSILRIQQVVRGDSAAYFCASSRQGDSLAGGPWGYEQYFGPGTRLTVT.